This T cell receptor (beta chain) was captured by sequencing in a study of blood T cells in healthy people across ages. With a J-beta primer mix and a sample-barcoded 5' primer, a second PCR ran 7 to 11 cycles. Via MiXCR, TCRdb re-called the 5' RACE reads, giving one row per CDR3 protein. Of 760,000 or so distinct CDR3 sequences listed, 25% were seen once; the top ten hold 9.4%. Trimming stripped 0 bases from V and 3 bases from J, with 6 bases between. This CDR3 has 13 residues. Germline lookup yields CDR1 SGHDN and CDR2 FVKESK. Only a few counts were recorded for this clonotype. Its matching antigen is unknown. Regarding the study as a whole: More naive CD4+ cells and higher diversity marked long-lived donors relative to aged donors. The CMV status of each donor remained undetermined, and this could have confounded shifts in expanded clonotypes.

These records were also assigned to another study, of T cells of mothers and their children. That work states: Extracted RNA, in its entirety, went into cDNA synthesis at 1.5 ug per 15 ul. Each mother yielded more than 8.5 million TCR beta CDR3 reads. Each child yielded millions of reads.

This rearrangement joins TRBV14 to TRBJ2-7, with D unclear. Sequenced input: blood. The sequence was obtained from a boy younger than 18 in good health. The CDR3 sequence is CASSQDRHYEQYF. CDR3 bases: TGTGCCAGCAGCCAAGATAGGCACTACGAGCAGTACTTC.